The 2 T cell receptor beta chains presented below share a single source sample, sequenced in a study of beta chain features in type 1 diabetes. Regarding the study as a whole: When Type 1 diabetes patients were examined, their TCRB CDR3s proved moderately but significantly shorter in all four CD4+ subsets.

The whole isolated RNA underwent reverse transcription, so sequencing captured expressed TCRB transcripts. Measured with immunoSEQ multiplex PCR; TCRdb has only the in-frame clones, and not every one. In the table there are about 280,000 clones, approximately 15% of which are singletons. What these receptors recognize is not known. The specimen was naive CD4+ T cells from blood. These TCRs come from a young man with type 1 diabetes.

The rearrangement joins TRBV10-3 to TRBJ2-5; D is possibly TRBD2 (5 bases). Germline loops: CDR1 ENHRY, CDR2 SYGVKD. The CDR3 extends over 11 amino acids. V lost 8 bases and J 2 bases, leaving 6 bases between the germline ends. This CDR3 reads CAIRGQETQYF. Here the CDR3 DNA reads TGTGCCATCCGGGGTCAAGAGACCCAGTACTTC.

J is TRBJ2-7 and V is TRBV27; 8 nucleotides align to TRBD2. The CDR3 runs to 14 residues. Germline-derived CDR1 and CDR2 are MNHEY and SMNVEV (reference sequence). V lost 4 bases, J lost 5 bases, and 7 bases stayed unmatched. The DNA for the CDR3 is TGTGCCAGCAGTTCGAGCGGGAGTAACGACGAGCAGTACTTC. Translation: CASSSSGSNDEQYF.